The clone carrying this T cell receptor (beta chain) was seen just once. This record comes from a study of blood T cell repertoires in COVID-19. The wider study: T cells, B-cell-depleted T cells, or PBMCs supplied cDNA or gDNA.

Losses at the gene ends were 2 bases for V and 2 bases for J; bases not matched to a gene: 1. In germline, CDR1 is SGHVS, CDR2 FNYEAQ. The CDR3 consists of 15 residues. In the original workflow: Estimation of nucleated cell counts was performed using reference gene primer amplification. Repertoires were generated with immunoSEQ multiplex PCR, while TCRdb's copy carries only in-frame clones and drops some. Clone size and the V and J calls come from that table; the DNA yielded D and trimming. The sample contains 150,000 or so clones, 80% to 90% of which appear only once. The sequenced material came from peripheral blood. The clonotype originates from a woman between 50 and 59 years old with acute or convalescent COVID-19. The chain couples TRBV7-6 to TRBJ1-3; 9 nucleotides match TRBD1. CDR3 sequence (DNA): TGTGCCAGCAGCTTAACAGGGGGCACTGGAAACACCATATATTTT. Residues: CASSLTGGTGNTIYF.